This T cell receptor (beta chain) was retrieved from a study of T cells after somatic rescue of genetic block. Trimming shortened V by 6 bases and J by 0 bases, and 20 bases separated the two germline ends. The germline CDR1 and CDR2 sequences are KGHSH and LQKENI. The CDR3 length is 18 residues. Some clones are missing from TCRdb's copy, which holds only in-frame ones; the method was immunoSEQ multiplex PCR. The data show tens of thousands of clones, roughly 93% seen once. The sequenced material came from peripheral blood mononuclear cells (PBMCs). The chain is built from TRBV18 and TRBJ2-2; either TRBD1 or TRBD2 may fit D (7 bases each). This receptor was obtained from a young man. CDR3 in amino acids: CASSTLWQGGTNTGELFF. Written as DNA, the CDR3 is TGTGCCAGCTCTACCCTTTGGCAGGGGGGGACGAACACCGGGGAGCTGTTTTTT.